This T cell receptor beta chain was documented in a study of control samples from healthy donors and cancer patients. CDR3 length: 14 amino acids. V was clipped by 0 bases and J by 4 bases, with 9 bases between them. CDR1 is MNHNS, CDR2 SASEGT, per germline. Method: immunoSEQ multiplex PCR; TCRdb's copy keeps in-frame clones and lacks some. The table shows 160,000 or so clones, with approximately 94% occurring only once. The source is a man between 60 and 75 years old with colorectal cancer. The chain has TRBV6-1 and TRBJ1-2, with D perhaps TRBD1 (6 bases). Sequencing used PBMCs. The CDR3 region is CASSEARGPYGYTF. The CDR3 nucleotides read TGTGCCAGCAGTGAAGCACGGGGGCCCTATGGCTACACCTTC.